The sequence of this TCR beta chain was determined in a study of control samples from healthy donors and cancer patients. The protocol was immunoSEQ multiplex PCR, while the TCRdb copy is restricted to in-frame clones and leaves out a portion. The sample yields 160,000 or so clones, 93% seen once. The sequenced sample was blood. The receptor was isolated from a man aged 50 to 59 in good health.

The chain's CDR3 is CASSLWGIASQETQYF. In DNA, the CDR3 is TGTGCCAGCAGCTTATGGGGCATAGCGTCCCAAGAGACCCAGTACTTC. The chain links TRBV11-2 to TRBJ2-5; D is possibly TRBD1 or TRBD2 (5 bases each). This CDR3 is built from 16 residues. The ends were cut back, 2 bases at V and 1 base at J, with 14 bases in the middle. Looked up from germline, CDR1 is SGHAT and CDR2 is FQNNGV.